The 9 T cell receptor beta chains below come from one sample, sequenced in a study of blood T cells in healthy people across ages (dated by TCRdb to the mid-2010s). Library preparation used 5' RACE. TCRdb shows the sequencer as Illumina HiSeq 2500. The second PCR ran for roughly 7 to 12 cycles and used a J-beta primer mix along with a sample-barcoded 5' primer. The public reads were reanalyzed by TCRdb: fastp trimming at Q25, MiXCR alignment, in-frame beta chains only. Records with the same CDR3 protein are collapsed into one entry carrying the most frequent genes and DNA. This sample holds approximately 1,000,000 distinct CDR3 sequences; 30% to 40% were observed only once. Roughly 14% of the sample goes to the ten largest clones. Sequenced sample: blood. The receptors were gathered from a man younger than 35 in good health.

This clonotype was seen a handful of times. This chain connects TRBV10-3 to TRBJ1-1, with D perhaps matching TRBD1 (5 bases). The CDR3 contains 12 residues. Germline-derived CDR1 and CDR2 are ENHRY and SYGVKD. Trimming shortened V by 4 bases and J by 10 bases, and 13 bases separated the two germline ends. The CDR3 is CAISGGSAIAFF. In DNA form, the CDR3 reads TGTGCCATCAGTGGGGGGTCCGCGATAGCTTTCTTT.

In its sample, this clonotype was seen a few times. The rearrangement links TRBV7-2 to TRBJ2-7; D gene uncertain. The CDR3 sequence is 13 residues long. Trimming cost V 1 base and J 7 bases, with 11 bases left between them. Germline lookup yields CDR1 SGHTA and CDR2 FQGNSA. CDR3 coding DNA: TGTGCCAGCAGCTTAGACCAAAACAATGAGCAGTACTTC. Its translation: CASSLDQNNEQYF.

Points on this clonotype: At one boundary the junction diverges from the germline segment, which might be a read error. The chain employs TRBV6-2 or TRBV6-3 and TRBJ1-2; maybe TRBD1 (5 bases). Germline lookup yields CDR1 MNHEY and CDR2 SVGEGT. This CDR3 has 13 residues. The CDR3 bases are TGTGCCACCTCCCCGGGACGGATCTTTGGCCACACCTTC. This sequence encodes CATSPGRIFGHTF.

This clonotype showed up just a few times. V gene TRBV7-9 combines with J gene TRBJ1-6, with D unresolved. From germline, CDR1 is SEHNR and CDR2 FQNEAQ (reference sequence). The CDR3 is made up of 15 amino acids. The V gene lost 2 bases and the J gene lost 6 bases, with 11 bases spanning the gap. CDR3 nucleotides: TGTGCCAGCAGCTTATCTTCGAGAGGTAATTCACCCCTCCACTTT. Translation gives CASSLSSRGNSPLHF.

This clonotype was found a few times. The rearrangement links TRBV27 to TRBJ2-7, with TRBD1 as a possible D gene (6 bases). The CDR3 extends over 13 amino acids. Germline V gives CDR1 MNHEY, CDR2 SMNVEV (reference sequence). The V and J ends lost 1 base and 6 bases respectively, with 10 bases between them. CDR3 bases: TGTGCCAGCAGTTTATACACAGGGCGCGAGCAGTACTTC. It yields the protein CASSLYTGREQYF.

This chain uses TRBV12-3 or TRBV12-4 with TRBJ1-4; D call uncertain. V dropped 0 bases and J dropped 3 bases, with 20 bases sitting between them. The CDR3 sequence is 19 residues long. The chain's CDR3 is CASSLARISGFQPNEKLFF. DNA of the CDR3: TGTGCCAGCAGTTTAGCGCGTATTTCGGGATTCCAGCCTAATGAAAAACTGTTTTTT.

The V call is TRBV9, the J call TRBJ2-1, with 8 bases fitting TRBD1. The last part of the DNA fits TRBJ2-7 better; the J call may be wrong. The CDR3 runs to 15 residues. Germline V gene sequence: CDR1 SGDLS, CDR2 YYNGEE. Here the CDR3 reads CASAAGQGDYNEQYF. The CDR3 DNA reads as TGTGCCAGCGCTGCAGGACAGGGAGACTACAATGAGCAGTACTTC.

The chain carries TRBV9 and TRBJ2-1; no firm D call. The CDR3 runs to 12 residues. Trimming shortened V by 4 bases and J by 8 bases, and 10 bases separated the two germline ends. Germline CDR1 SGDLS, CDR2 YYNGEE. The chain's CDR3 is CASSIDQDEQFF. In DNA, the CDR3 is TGTGCCAGCAGCATAGATCAGGATGAGCAGTTCTTC.

In this sample, this clonotype turned up many times. The chain carries TRBV5-1 and TRBJ1-2; D is ambiguous. The CDR3 is 17 amino acids. Deletions cut 0 bases from V and 0 bases from J, with 15 bases between. The germline gives CDR1 SGHRS, CDR2 YFSETQ. CDR3 sequence: CASSLDEAGSANYGYTF. Written as DNA, the CDR3 is TGCGCCAGCAGCTTGGATGAGGCAGGCTCAGCTAACTATGGCTACACCTTC. Based on the CDR3 plus reference TRBV5-1 and TRBJ1-2, the full variable domain is KAGVTQTPRYLIKTRGQQVTLSCSPISGHRSVSWYQQTPGQGLQFLFEYFSETQRNKGNFPGRFSGRQFSNSRSEMNVSTLELGDSALYLCASSLDEAGSANYGYTFGSGTRLTVV.